A single sample gave rise to the 22 T cell receptor beta chains below, sequenced in a study of blood T cell repertoires in COVID-19. TCRdb keeps only in-frame clones here, not all; method: immunoSEQ multiplex PCR. Among some 220,000 clones, around 80% were seen once, and the ten largest hold roughly 8.7%. Input material: peripheral blood. The receptors were sampled from a man aged 45-60 years with active or convalescent COVID-19.

The chain employs TRBV2 and TRBJ1-6, with D perhaps TRBD1 (6 bases). Trimming left V 0 bases short and J 7 bases short, with 10 bases between. CDR1 and CDR2 (germline): SNHLY, FYNNEI. The CDR3 has 15 residues. The CDR3 bases are TGTGCCAGCAGTGAAGCGGGCAGGGGAAATTCACCCCTCCACTTT. Translated, it gives CASSEAGRGNSPLHF.

The chain couples TRBV5-1 to TRBJ1-2; D gene uncertain. Trimming pared 0 bases from V and 5 bases from J, leaving 8 bases between. CDR3 size: 13 residues. In germline, CDR1 is SGHRS, CDR2 YFSETQ. This CDR3 reads CASSLVGEYGYTF. The CDR3 bases are TGCGCCAGCAGCTTGGTGGGAGAGTATGGCTACACCTTC.

This clone was detected only once. CDR3 sequence (DNA): TGTGCCACTTCCCGGACAGGGGAAGGCGAGCAGTACGTC. It is translated as CATSRTGEGEQYV. The chain employs TRBV19 and TRBJ2-7; 9 bases are a match to TRBD1. Trimming removed 10 bases from V and 6 bases from J; junction bases left unmatched: 10. The CDR3 has 13 amino acids. CDR1 and CDR2 (germline): LNHDA, SQIVND (reference sequence).

The V and J genes are TRBV5-1 and TRBJ2-2; tentative D call: TRBD1 (5 bases). The CDR3 has 16 amino acids. Trimming removed 1 base from V and 7 bases from J, with 17 bases in between. The V gene's germline CDR1 is SGHRS and CDR2 YFSETQ. The CDR3 loop is CASSLLPLRQGGELFF. The CDR3 bases are TGCGCCAGCAGCTTGTTACCCCTCCGGCAGGGCGGGGAGCTGTTTTTT.

Only a few counts were recorded for this clone. The rearrangement joins TRBV13 to TRBJ1-2; unclear D gene. V gave up 3 bases and J gave up 4 bases, with 12 bases separating them. This CDR3 is 14 amino acids long. Per germline, CDR1 PRHDT and CDR2 FYEKMQ (reference sequence). CDR3 nucleotides: TGTGCCAGCAGCTTTGTTCGGGGTGGCTATGGCTACACCTTC. Translated: CASSFVRGGYGYTF.

The rearrangement joins TRBV11-3 to TRBJ2-2, with TRBD2 identical over 10 bases. CDR1 and CDR2 (germline): SGHNT, YENEEA. The CDR3 loop spans 16 amino acids. The V gene end was trimmed by 3 bases and the J gene end by 7 bases; junction bases not matched to a gene: 8. This chain's CDR3 is CASSFSGGAMVGELFF. The CDR3 DNA follows: TGTGCCAGCAGCTTCAGCGGGGGGGCCATGGTCGGGGAGCTGTTTTTT.

The chain employs TRBV28 and TRBJ1-5; TRBD1 is a possible D gene (6 bases). Trimming stripped 5 bases from V and 4 bases from J, with 9 bases between. The CDR3 covers 13 residues. Germline assignment: CDR1 MDHEN and CDR2 SYDVKM. CDR3 DNA sequence: TGTGCCAGCAGTGAAAGGGGGAATCAGCCCCAGCATTTT. It specifies CASSERGNQPQHF.

This sequence joins TRBV7-2 and TRBJ2-3; D call uncertain. V was cut by 0 bases and J by 2 bases, with 6 bases left in between. CDR1 is SGHTA and CDR2 is FQGNSA in the germline V gene. The CDR3 spans 14 residues. The CDR3 spells CASSLATNTDTQYF. CDR3 DNA: TGTGCCAGCAGCTTAGCAACTAACACAGATACGCAGTATTTT.

The chain couples TRBV9 to TRBJ1-5; TRBD1 is a possible D gene (5 bases). The V gene lost 0 bases and the J gene lost 4 bases, with 11 bases spanning the gap. The germline gives CDR1 SGDLS, CDR2 YYNGEE. The CDR3 is 15 amino acids. CDR3 sequence (DNA): TGTGCCAGCAGCGTAGGGGTGACAGAGAATCAGCCCCAGCATTTT. Its protein is CASSVGVTENQPQHF.

J is TRBJ1-1 and V is TRBV10-3, with TRBD1 matching 8 bases. Trimming cost V 0 bases and J 4 bases; bases outside gene matches: 4. The CDR3 sequence is 15 residues long. Germline V gene lookup returns CDR1 ENHRY and CDR2 SYGVKD. CDR3 sequence: CAISESETGATEAFF. The CDR3 coding sequence is TGTGCCATCAGTGAGTCTGAGACAGGGGCCACTGAAGCTTTCTTT.

The rearrangement uses TRBV5-4 and TRBJ1-1, with a tentative D call TRBD1 (6 bases). V lost 0 bases and J 11 bases, leaving 20 bases between the germline ends. The germline gives CDR1 SGHNT, CDR2 YYREEE (reference sequence). The CDR3 is 15 residues long. The CDR3 sequence: CASSLGHRENRGAFF. The CDR3 DNA sequence: TGTGCCAGCAGCTTGGGTCACAGGGAAAATAGAGGGGCTTTCTTT.

This clone was counted a few times. The genes are TRBV5-1 and TRBJ2-5; 9 nucleotides match TRBD1. The CDR3 spans 14 residues. The V gene end was trimmed by 1 base and the J gene end by 5 bases; junction bases not matched to a gene: 3. Germline assignment: CDR1 SGHRS and CDR2 YFSETQ. The CDR3 is CASSLTGGYETQYF. CDR3 bases: TGCGCCAGCAGCTTGACAGGGGGCTATGAGACCCAGTACTTC.

This clone came up many times. This sequence joins TRBV9 and TRBJ1-4; TRBD1 is a possible D gene (5 bases). Germline CDR1 reads SGDLS; CDR2 reads YYNGEE. Trimming cost V 4 bases and J 3 bases, with 16 bases left between them. The CDR3 sequence is 16 residues long. The CDR3 protein is CASSTTHGGANEKLFF. In DNA, the CDR3 is TGTGCCAGCAGCACGACCCACGGAGGGGCTAATGAAAAACTGTTTTTT.

This sequence joins TRBV21-1 and TRBJ1-2; the D segment call TRBD1 is taken from the table without a DNA check. TRBV21-1 is deemed a pseudogene. The CDR3 extends over 15 amino acids. This chain's CDR3 is CASSKRQGAIGGYTF. CDR3 DNA sequence: TGTGCCAGCAGCAAAAGACAGGGGGCGATAGGTGGCTACACCTTC.

The chain recombines TRBV28 with TRBJ1-2; the D is unclear. Germline V lookup: CDR1 MDHEN, CDR2 SYDVKM. V lost 3 bases and J lost 4, with 9 bases in between. There are 13 residues in the CDR3. CDR3 sequence: CASSFSLAYGYTF. Here the CDR3 DNA reads TGTGCCAGCAGTTTCTCTCTGGCCTATGGCTACACCTTC.

This chain connects TRBV4-3 to TRBJ2-3; TRBD1 matches 7 bases. The junction had 13 bases not matched to a gene; V was cut back by 4 bases and J by 3 bases. Germline-derived CDR1 and CDR2 are LGHNA and YSLEER. This CDR3 has 17 residues. Here the CDR3 reads CASSRHPGQRSTDTQYF. The CDR3 region has the DNA TGCGCCAGCAGCCGGCACCCGGGACAGAGGTCGACAGATACGCAGTATTTT.

This chain uses TRBV5-6 with TRBJ1-3; the D is unclear. CDR3 length: 15 amino acids. V lost 7 bases and J lost 3, with 17 bases in between. Germline V gene lookup returns CDR1 SGHDT and CDR2 YYEEEE. CDR3 DNA sequence: TGTGCCAGCGAAACGTCCCCGGGGAGTGGAAACACCATATATTTT. Translation gives CASETSPGSGNTIYF.

The genes are TRBV2 and TRBJ1-3; 7 bases agree with TRBD1. CDR1 SNHLY and CDR2 FYNNEI come from the germline V gene. With V trimmed by 6 bases and J by 0 bases, 5 bases remained unmatched. The CDR3 extends over 15 amino acids. The CDR3 DNA follows: TGTGCCAGCAGCGACCGGGACAGCTCTGGAAACACCATATATTTT. The encoded protein is CASSDRDSSGNTIYF. The variable domain in full, completed from reference TRBV2 and TRBJ1-3, reads EPEVTQTPSHQVTQMGQEVILRCVPISNHLYFYWYRQILGQKVEFLVSFYNNEISEKSEIFDDQFSVERPDGSNFTLKIRSTKLEDSAMYFCASSDRDSSGNTIYFGEGSWLTVV.

The genes are TRBV7-2 and TRBJ1-5; weak D call: TRBD1 (6 bases). The V end lost 3 bases, the J end lost 6 bases, and 12 bases lay between the germline ends. The CDR3 loop spans 14 amino acids. CDR1 is SGHTA and CDR2 is FQGNSA in the germline V gene. CDR3 DNA sequence: TGTGCCAGCAGCTTTGGGGGCGCGGGTCAGCCCCAGCATTTT. Translated: CASSFGGAGQPQHF. Filled out from reference TRBV7-2 and TRBJ1-5, the complete variable domain reads GAGVSQSPSNKVTEKGKDVELRCDPISGHTALYWYRQSLGQGLEFLIYFQGNSAPDKSGLPSDRFSAERTGGSVSTLTIQRTQQEDSAVYLCASSFGGAGQPQHFGDGTRLSIL.

The rearrangement joins TRBV28 to TRBJ1-1; 10 bases are a match to TRBD1. Germline V gives CDR1 MDHEN, CDR2 SYDVKM. Germline trimming cut 4 bases from V and 3 bases from J; bases unmatched to any gene: 2. This CDR3 is 14 amino acids long. CDR3 bases: TGTGCCAGCAGTTCCGGACAGGGGGACACTGAAGCTTTCTTT. Protein: CASSSGQGDTEAFF.

The V and J genes are TRBV5-1 and TRBJ2-7, with D perhaps matching TRBD2 (6 bases). The germline gives CDR1 SGHRS, CDR2 YFSETQ. The V gene lost 1 base and the J gene lost 2 bases, with 10 bases spanning the gap. The CDR3 extends over 14 amino acids. CDR3 in amino acids: CASSLWSGAYEQYF. The CDR3 region has the DNA TGCGCCAGCAGCTTGTGGTCGGGGGCCTACGAGCAGTACTTC.

The gene calls are TRBV28 and TRBJ2-1; 9 nucleotides line up with TRBD1. Looked up from germline, CDR1 is MDHEN and CDR2 is SYDVKM. This CDR3 is built from 15 residues. Trimming at V came to 6 bases and at J to 3 bases, leaving 6 bases not matched to a gene. The CDR3 protein is CASRAGTGRYNEQFF. CDR3 DNA sequence: TGTGCCAGCAGAGCCGGGACAGGGCGCTACAATGAGCAGTTCTTC. The full variable domain, completed using reference TRBV28 and TRBJ2-1, is DVKVTQSSRYLVKRTGEKVFLECVQDMDHENMFWYRQDPGLGLRLIYFSYDVKMKEKGDIPEGYSVSREKKERFSLILESASTNQTSMYLCASRAGTGRYNEQFFGPGTRLTVL.